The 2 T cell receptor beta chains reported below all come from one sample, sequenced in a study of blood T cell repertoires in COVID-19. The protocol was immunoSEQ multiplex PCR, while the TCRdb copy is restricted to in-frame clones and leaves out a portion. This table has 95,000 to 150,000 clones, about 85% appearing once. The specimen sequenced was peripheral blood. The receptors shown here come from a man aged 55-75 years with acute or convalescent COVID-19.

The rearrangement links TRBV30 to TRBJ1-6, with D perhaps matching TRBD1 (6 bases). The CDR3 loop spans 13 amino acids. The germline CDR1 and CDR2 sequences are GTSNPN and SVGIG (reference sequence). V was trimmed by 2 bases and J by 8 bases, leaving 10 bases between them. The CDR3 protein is CAWSKGTYSPLHF. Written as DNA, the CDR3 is TGTGCCTGGAGTAAGGGGACATATTCACCCCTCCACTTT.

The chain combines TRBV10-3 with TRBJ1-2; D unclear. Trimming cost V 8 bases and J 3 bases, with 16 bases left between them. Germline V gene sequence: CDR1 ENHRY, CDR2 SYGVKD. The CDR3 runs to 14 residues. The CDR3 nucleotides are TGTGCCATCGGCCAGGCGTTAGGCGACTATGGCTACACCTTC. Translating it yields CAIGQALGDYGYTF.